The entry that follows covers one T cell receptor beta chain sequence. This specimen belongs to a study of blood T cell repertoires in COVID-19. Study details: Acute and convalescent COVID-19 samples came from the United States, Italy and Spain. T cells, B-cell-depleted T cells, or PBMCs supplied cDNA or gDNA.

The table came from immunoSEQ multiplex PCR; TCRdb's copy has only in-frame clones and leaves some out. The sample records about 13,000 clones, 88% being singletons. Germline V gene lookup returns CDR1 MRHNA and CDR2 SNTAGT. The CDR3 has 11 amino acids. Trimming removed 9 bases from V and 4 bases from J, with 9 bases in between. The origin of this receptor is a human donor in a cohort sampled during active COVID-19. This chain uses TRBV6-4 with TRBJ1-1; D remains ambiguous. The source material was peripheral blood. CDR3 sequence: CASRRGTEAFF. CDR3 DNA: TGTGCCAGTCGACGGGGCACTGAAGCTTTCTTT.